Here is one TCR beta chain with its context. Its matching antigen is unknown. This CDR3 contains 16 residues. Germline CDR1 is SGHTA and CDR2 is FQGTGA. The source of the sample is a study of CXCR3-negative and CXCR3-positive naive CD8 T cells. Study overall: The dataset comprises roughly 150 million TRB reads in total, with about 1.5 +/- 0.3 million reads per library. Overall study results and limits: The TRB CDR3s that CXCR3-positive naive cells carried were more hydrophobic than those of CXCR3-negative naive cells. Memory CD8+ T cell repertoires were far less diverse than both naive subsets.

Definition of naive CD8+ T cells rested on a CD45RO-CCR7+CD27+CD95- profile. Libraries were UMI-labeled 5' RACE TRB cDNA. TCRdb re-called the 5' RACE reads; one entry per CDR3 protein, DNA not given. This sample's clone table lists around 140,000 distinct CDR3 sequences. The chain is built from TRBV7-3 and TRBJ2-1; absent DNA, TCRdb's TRBD1 call cannot be checked. The source material was naive CXCR3- CD8+ T cells from blood. Subset described: CD45RO-CCR7+CD27+CD95- naive CD8+ T cells lacking CXCR3 (TNR3-). The sequence was collected from a human donor in good health. Some clones in this sample may be carry-over from other donors' samples. CDR3 loop: CASSSRGGGWYNEQFF.